Shown below are 22 T cell receptor beta chains from a single sample sequenced in a study of shared clonotypes between healthy human individuals. This table comes from immunoSEQ multiplex PCR, and its TCRdb copy is limited to in-frame clones, with some not included. Of about 2 million clones in the sample, approximately 95% were seen once. What was sequenced was naive CD4+ T cells sorted from blood. Subset indicated: CD45RA+ positively selected. The receptors here all came from a man between 18 and 29 years old in good health.

The sample holds one count of this clone. The V and J genes are TRBV6-5 and TRBJ2-7; 10 bases are a match to TRBD2. After removal of 4 bases from V and 4 bases from J, the junction contained 10 bases not matched to a gene. The CDR3 loop spans 16 amino acids. Looked up from germline, CDR1 is MNHEY and CDR2 is SVGAGI. CDR3 bases: TGTGCCAGCAGTTCCCTCAAGCGGGAGGGCCTTTACGAGCAGTACTTC. It encodes CASSSLKREGLYEQYF.

This chain connects TRBV7-2 to TRBJ1-2; D gene uncertain. With 4 bases removed from V and 0 bases from J, the gap between germline ends came to 6 bases. Germline CDR1 reads SGHTA; CDR2 reads FQGNSA. The CDR3 runs to 13 residues. The DNA for the CDR3 is TGTGCCAGCAGCTCTGCCCCTAACTATGGCTACACCTTC. Its protein product is CASSSAPNYGYTF.

The chain has TRBV12-5 and TRBJ1-2; D gene unclear. This CDR3 is built from 13 residues. The V and J ends lost 2 bases and 4 bases respectively, with 8 bases between them. CDR1 LGHNT and CDR2 FRNRAP come from the germline V gene. This CDR3 is CASGLPEGYGYTF. The CDR3 DNA reads TGTGCTAGTGGTTTGCCGGAAGGCTATGGCTACACCTTC.

The chain joins TRBV10-2 to TRBJ2-1, with 14 bases fitting TRBD2. The J segment lost 7 bases and the V segment lost 0 bases, leaving 5 bases of the junction unmatched. CDR1 and CDR2 from the germline V gene are WSHSY and SAAADI. The CDR3 sequence is 17 residues long. CDR3 loop: CASSESRLAGGDNEQFF. CDR3 in DNA: TGCGCCAGCAGTGAGTCGAGACTAGCGGGAGGGGATAATGAGCAGTTCTTC.

This clone appeared a single time. The rearrangement joins TRBV7-2 to TRBJ2-5; the D gene is possibly TRBD1 (5 bases). The CDR3 length is 14 residues. Trimming shortened V by 2 bases and J by 5 bases, and 12 bases separated the two germline ends. Per the germline V gene, CDR1 is SGHTA and CDR2 is FQGNSA. The DNA for the CDR3 is TGTGCCAGCAGCTTAATGTTCCAGGGCGAGACCCAGTACTTC. Translated, it gives CASSLMFQGETQYF.

The chain couples TRBV27 to TRBJ1-1; no definite D call. The length of the CDR3 is 13 residues. Between the trimmed V and J ends, which lost 4 bases and 4 bases, there was a span of 10 bases. Germline V gene sequence: CDR1 MNHEY, CDR2 SMNVEV (reference sequence). The CDR3 DNA sequence: TGTGCCAGCAGTTCCAGAGGAGGCACTGAAGCTTTCTTT. It codes for CASSSRGGTEAFF.

The rearrangement joins TRBV6-7 to TRBJ1-4, with TRBD1 identical over 8 bases. TRBV6-7 is an open reading frame whose function is uncertain. V shed 11 bases, J shed 4 bases, and the junction held 6 bases outside the gene matches. The CDR3 spans 13 residues. The DNA of the CDR3 is TGTGCCGGATGGACAGGGCTTAATGAAAAACTGTTTTTT. This encodes CAGWTGLNEKLFF.

The chain is built from TRBV25-1 and TRBJ2-5, with 7 bases aligning to TRBD1. CDR3 size: 14 residues. V trimming: 4 bases; J trimming: 0 bases; junction bases outside the gene matches: 2. Germline loops: CDR1 MGHDK, CDR2 SYGVNS. The CDR3 nucleotides read TGTGCCAGCAGTGCGACAGGGTACCAAGAGACCCAGTACTTC. Residues: CASSATGYQETQYF.

The rearrangement uses TRBV18 and TRBJ2-6; D remains ambiguous. V was shortened by 8 bases and J by 4 bases, with 12 bases between the two germline ends. CDR3 length: 14 amino acids. The germline V gene has CDR1 KGHSH and CDR2 LQKENI. In DNA form, the CDR3 reads TGTGCCAGCGAAACGATGAGCGGGGCCAACGTCCTGACTTTC. Translated, it gives CASETMSGANVLTF. Variable domain in full (rest from reference TRBV18 and TRBJ2-6): NAGVMQNPRHLVRRRGQEARLRCSPMKGHSHVYWYRQLPEEGLKFMVYLQKENIIDESGMPKERFSAEFPKEGPSILRIQQVVRGDSAAYFCASETMSGANVLTFGAGSRLTVL.

This clone has just one count. The chain combines TRBV30 with TRBJ2-5; D remains ambiguous. CDR1 is GTSNPN and CDR2 is SVGIG in the germline V gene (reference sequence). This CDR3 contains 10 residues. V shed 7 bases and J shed 5 bases, with 8 bases lying between them. The CDR3 loop is CASGRETQYF. CDR3 sequence (DNA): TGTGCCTCAGGACGTGAGACCCAGTACTTC.

This clone was observed a few times. The rearrangement links TRBV2 to TRBJ1-5; 7 bases match TRBD1. Germline V gives CDR1 SNHLY, CDR2 FYNNEI. The ends lost 6 bases at V and 16 bases at J; junction bases unmatched: 12. CDR3 length equals 12 residues. The CDR3 sequence: CASRDRWLTLHF. The CDR3 DNA is TGTGCCAGCAGGGACAGGTGGCTGACTCTACATTTT.

A note on this clone: Other DNA sequences of this sample code for an identical CDR3. This chain connects TRBV19 to TRBJ2-5; D perhaps matches TRBD2 (6 bases). The germline V and J ends were trimmed by 3 bases and 5 bases, with 13 bases remaining between them. The CDR3 covers 14 residues. Germline V gives CDR1 LNHDA, CDR2 SQIVND (reference sequence). This CDR3 is CASSIQGGKETQYF. In nucleotides, the CDR3 is TGTGCCAGTAGTATCCAGGGAGGAAAGGAGACCCAGTACTTC.

This chain uses TRBV2 with TRBJ1-1; D unclear. The germline gives CDR1 SNHLY, CDR2 FYNNEI. The CDR3 sequence is 14 residues long. With 2 bases removed from V and 1 base from J, the gap between germline ends came to 8 bases. In DNA, the CDR3 is TGTGCCAGCAGTGAATCGGAATGGAACACTGAAGCTTTCTTT. Translated: CASSESEWNTEAFF. The full variable domain, rest sourced from reference TRBV2 and TRBJ1-1, is EPEVTQTPSHQVTQMGQEVILRCVPISNHLYFYWYRQILGQKVEFLVSFYNNEISEKSEIFDDQFSVERPDGSNFTLKIRSTKLEDSAMYFCASSESEWNTEAFFGQGTRLTVV.

The chain links TRBV30 to TRBJ2-2, with unresolved D. Germline CDR1 reads GTSNPN; CDR2 reads SVGIG (reference sequence). This CDR3 spans 11 amino acids. Deletions cut 1 base from V and 9 bases from J, with 6 bases between. The CDR3 loop reads CAWSAPRELFF. The CDR3 DNA is TGTGCCTGGAGTGCCCCCCGGGAGCTGTTTTTT. The full variable domain, rest sourced from reference TRBV30 and TRBJ2-2, is SQTIHQWPATLVQPVGSPLSLECTVEGTSNPNLYWYRQAAGRGLQLLFYSVGIGQISSEVPQNLSASRPQDRQFILSSKKLLLSDSGFYLCAWSAPRELFFGEGSRLTVL.

A note on this clone: Other DNA sequences of this sample code for an identical CDR3. The chain uses TRBV5-1 and TRBJ2-1; D unresolved. CDR3 size: 14 residues. Germline V gives CDR1 SGHRS, CDR2 YFSETQ. Trimming stripped 0 bases from V and 1 base from J, with 5 bases between. The chain's CDR3 is CASSLDSSYNEQFF. CDR3 in DNA: TGCGCCAGCAGCTTGGACAGTTCCTACAATGAGCAGTTCTTC.

The chain uses TRBV2 and TRBJ2-3, with TRBD1 matching over 8 bases. The CDR3 is 13 amino acids. The ends lost 8 bases at V and 6 bases at J; junction bases unmatched: 7. CDR1 SNHLY and CDR2 FYNNEI come from the germline V gene. Here the CDR3 reads CASRRDRPDTQYF. CDR3 nucleotide sequence: TGTGCCAGCCGCCGGGACAGGCCTGATACGCAGTATTTT. Using reference TRBV2 and TRBJ2-3 for the parts outside the CDR3, the full variable domain is EPEVTQTPSHQVTQMGQEVILRCVPISNHLYFYWYRQILGQKVEFLVSFYNNEISEKSEIFDDQFSVERPDGSNFTLKIRSTKLEDSAMYFCASRRDRPDTQYFGPGTRLTVL.

The chain links TRBV10-2 to TRBJ1-5; 9 nucleotides align to TRBD1. There are 16 residues in the CDR3. CDR1 is WSHSY and CDR2 is SAAADI in the germline V gene. After removal of 0 bases from V and 4 bases from J, the junction contained 4 bases not matched to a gene. CDR3 sequence (DNA): TGCGCCAGCAGTGAGTCGTCGGGGACAGGGAATCAGCCCCAGCATTTT. Translated, it gives CASSESSGTGNQPQHF.

The rearrangement uses TRBV11-2 and TRBJ2-1, with D perhaps TRBD2 (6 bases). V was clipped by 4 bases and J by 4 bases, with 14 bases between them. CDR1 and CDR2 from the germline V gene are SGHAT and FQNNGV. The CDR3 has 15 residues. The DNA for the CDR3 is TGTGCCAGCAGCTCAGGACTACCTATTTACAATGAGCAGTTCTTC. Its translation: CASSSGLPIYNEQFF.

The rearrangement uses TRBV30 and TRBJ2-3; 9 nucleotides agree with TRBD2. The CDR3 runs 15 residues. Looked up from germline, CDR1 is GTSNPN and CDR2 is SVGIG (reference sequence). Losses at the gene ends were 2 bases for V and 3 bases for J; bases not matched to a gene: 6. The CDR3 reads CAWSLGLAITDTQYF. The CDR3 DNA reads TGTGCCTGGAGTTTAGGACTAGCGATAACAGATACGCAGTATTTT.

The V gene is TRBV27, the J gene TRBJ2-3; 10 positions match TRBD2. CDR1 and CDR2 (germline): MNHEY, SMNVEV (reference sequence). Trimming took 2 bases from V and 0 from J; bases not matched to a gene: 8. The CDR3 is 18 amino acids. DNA for the CDR3: TGTGCCAGCAGTTTACGTGGACTAGCGGTCCGTAGCACAGATACGCAGTATTTT. Its translation: CASSLRGLAVRSTDTQYF.

The V and J genes are TRBV4-1 and TRBJ2-5, with 11 bases lining up with TRBD2. This CDR3 spans 19 amino acids. The V gene end was trimmed by 0 bases and the J gene end by 2 bases; junction bases not matched to a gene: 11. CDR1 MGHRA and CDR2 YSYEKL come from the germline V gene. The CDR3 DNA is TGCGCCAGCAGCCAAGATTCGGGCAAGGGACTAGCGGTACAAGAGACCCAGTACTTC. This codes for CASSQDSGKGLAVQETQYF.

This clone was recorded once. V usage is TRBV25-1 and J usage is TRBJ2-3; TRBD1 agrees at 10 bases. Germline CDR1 MGHDK, CDR2 SYGVNS. V was clipped by 4 bases and J by 0 bases; unmatched bases: 7. CDR3 length equals 17 residues. CDR3 in DNA: TGTGCCAGCAGTGTGATGACAGGGGGCGCAAGCACAGATACGCAGTATTTT. As protein: CASSVMTGGASTDTQYF.